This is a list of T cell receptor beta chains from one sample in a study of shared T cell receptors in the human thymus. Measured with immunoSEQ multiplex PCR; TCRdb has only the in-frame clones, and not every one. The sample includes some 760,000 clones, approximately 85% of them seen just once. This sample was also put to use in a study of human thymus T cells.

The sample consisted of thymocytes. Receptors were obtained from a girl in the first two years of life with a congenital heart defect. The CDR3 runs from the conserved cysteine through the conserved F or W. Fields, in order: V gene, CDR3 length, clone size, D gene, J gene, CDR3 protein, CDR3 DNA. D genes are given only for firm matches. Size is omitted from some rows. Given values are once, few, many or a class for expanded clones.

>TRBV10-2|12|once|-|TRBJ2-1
CASRDSYNEQFF
TGCGCCAGCAGGGACAGTTACAATGAGCAGTTCTTC
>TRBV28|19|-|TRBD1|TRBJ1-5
CASSFTGTGTPLRNQPQHF
TGTGCCAGCAGTTTCACCGGGACAGGGACCCCCCTTCGCAATCAGCCCCAGCATTTT
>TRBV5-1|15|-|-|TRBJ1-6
CASSLGLSRVSPLHF
TGCGCCAGCAGCTTGGGGCTGAGTCGGGTTTCACCCCTCCACTTT
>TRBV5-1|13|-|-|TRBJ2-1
CASSFFISSEQFF
TGCGCCAGCAGCTTCTTTATTAGCAGTGAGCAGTTCTTC
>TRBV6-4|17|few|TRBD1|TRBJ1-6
CASSETGGPPGTSPLHF
TGTGCCAGCAGTGAAACAGGGGGCCCACCCGGCACCTCACCCCTCCACTTT
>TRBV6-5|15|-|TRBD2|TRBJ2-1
CASSYLSGGADEQFF
TGTGCCAGCAGTTATCTCAGCGGGGGGGCGGATGAGCAGTTCTTC
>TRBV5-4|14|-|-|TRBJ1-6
CASSFWGELTPLHF
TGTGCCAGCAGCTTCTGGGGGGAGTTGACACCCCTCCACTTT
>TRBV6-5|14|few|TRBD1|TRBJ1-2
CASVMGQGGYGYTF
TGTGCCAGCGTAATGGGACAGGGGGGCTATGGCTACACCTTC
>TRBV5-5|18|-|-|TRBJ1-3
CASSRSYRKRVAGNTIYF
TGTGCCAGCAGCCGGAGTTACAGGAAAAGAGTCGCTGGAAACACCATATATTTT
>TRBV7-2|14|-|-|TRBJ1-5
CASSPMGPLEPQHF
TGTGCCAGCAGCCCCATGGGGCCCCTTGAGCCCCAGCATTTT
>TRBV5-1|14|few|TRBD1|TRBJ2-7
CASSLRDRGNEQYF
TGCGCCAGCAGCTTGAGGGACAGGGGCAACGAGCAGTACTTC
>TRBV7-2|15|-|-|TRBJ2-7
CASSGRSGQRREQYF
TGTGCCAGCAGTGGTCGTAGCGGACAAAGACGGGAGCAGTACTTC
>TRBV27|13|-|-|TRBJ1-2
CASSYGLHPGYTF
TGTGCCAGCAGCTATGGACTGCACCCGGGCTACACCTTC
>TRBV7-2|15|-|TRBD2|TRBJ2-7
CASSYGLADTYEQYF
TGTGCCAGCAGCTATGGACTAGCGGATACCTACGAGCAGTACTTC
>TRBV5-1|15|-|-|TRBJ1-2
CASSGVDSFNYGYTF
TGCGCCAGCAGCGGGGTGGACAGCTTCAACTATGGCTACACCTTC
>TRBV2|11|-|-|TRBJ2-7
CASRFRREQYF
TGTGCCAGTAGGTTTAGGAGGGAGCAGTACTTC
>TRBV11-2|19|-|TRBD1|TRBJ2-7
CASSRIDRGYFKREAEQYF
TGTGCCAGCAGCCGAATCGACAGGGGTTATTTCAAAAGGGAGGCTGAGCAGTACTTC
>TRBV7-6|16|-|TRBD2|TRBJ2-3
CASSLAFAGGRDTQYF
TGTGCCAGCAGCTTAGCGTTTGCGGGGGGCCGCGATACGCAGTATTTT
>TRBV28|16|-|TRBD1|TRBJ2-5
CASSPYRDSPQETQYF
TGTGCCAGCAGCCCATACCGGGACAGTCCCCAAGAGACCCAGTACTTC
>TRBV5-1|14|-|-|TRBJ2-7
CASSSTGQGSEQYF
TGCGCCAGCAGCTCCACAGGGCAGGGCAGTGAGCAGTACTTC
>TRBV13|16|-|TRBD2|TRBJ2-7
CATRSAWGLATYEQYF
TGTGCAACCAGAAGCGCATGGGGACTAGCGACCTACGAGCAGTACTTC
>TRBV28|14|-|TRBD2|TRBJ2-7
CASRKAGGLYEQYF
TGTGCCAGCAGAAAAGCGGGGGGGCTATACGAGCAGTACTTC
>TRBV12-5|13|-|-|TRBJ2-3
CASGRSSSDTQYF
TGTGCTAGTGGCCGGTCTAGTTCAGATACGCAGTATTTT
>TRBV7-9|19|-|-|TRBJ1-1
CASSFWRSGAASENTEAFF
TGTGCCAGCAGCTTCTGGCGGTCCGGCGCGGCCTCGGAGAACACTGAAGCTTTCTTT
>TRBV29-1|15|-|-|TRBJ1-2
CSAQGHLSWVDGYTF
TGCAGCGCGCAGGGACACCTCTCTTGGGTCGATGGCTACACCTTC
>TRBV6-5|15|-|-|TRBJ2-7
CASSTGWGGSYEQYF
TGTGCCAGCAGTACAGGGTGGGGGGGCTCCTACGAGCAGTACTTC
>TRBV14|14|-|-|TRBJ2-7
CASSQGLAPYEQYF
TGTGCCAGCAGCCAAGGACTTGCACCCTACGAGCAGTACTTC
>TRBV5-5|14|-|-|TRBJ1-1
CASSLGSTNTEAFF
TGTGCCAGCAGCTTGGGGTCCACAAACACTGAAGCTTTCTTT
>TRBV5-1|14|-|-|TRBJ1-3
CASSLRAAGNTIYF
TGCGCCAGCAGCCTCAGGGCGGCTGGAAACACCATATATTTT
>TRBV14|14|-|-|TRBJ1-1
CASREQGGVTEAFF
TGTGCCAGCAGGGAACAGGGTGGTGTGACTGAAGCTTTCTTT
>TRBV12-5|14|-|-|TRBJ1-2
CASGKIGEYDDYTF
TGTGCTAGTGGAAAAATAGGGGAATACGATGACTACACCTTC
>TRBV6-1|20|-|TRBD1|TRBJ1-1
CASSEQLVGALGGRHTEAFF
TGTGCCAGCAGTGAACAGTTGGTCGGGGCTCTAGGGGGCCGGCACACTGAAGCTTTCTTT
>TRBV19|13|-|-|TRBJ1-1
CASSSSDNTEAFF
TGTGCCAGTAGTAGCTCAGATAACACTGAAGCTTTCTTT
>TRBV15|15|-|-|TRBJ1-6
CATSRDGGVNSPLHF
TGTGCCACCAGCAGAGACGGCGGAGTAAATTCACCCCTCCACTTT
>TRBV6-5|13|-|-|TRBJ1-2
CASSKLANYGYTF
TGTGCCAGCAGTAAACTGGCTAACTATGGCTACACCTTC
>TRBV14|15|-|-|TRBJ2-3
CASSQDITLADTQYF
TGTGCCAGCAGCCAAGATATTACGTTAGCAGATACGCAGTATTTT
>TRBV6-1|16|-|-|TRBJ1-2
CASSEAGSQANYGYTF
TGTGCCAGCAGTGAAGCTGGGTCACAGGCTAACTATGGCTACACCTTC
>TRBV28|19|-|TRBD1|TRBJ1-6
CASSSREKGGKVYNSPLHF
TGTGCCAGCAGTTCCCGCGAGAAAGGGGGCAAGGTCTATAATTCACCCCTCCACTTT
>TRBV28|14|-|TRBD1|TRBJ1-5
CASSLSGGPQPQHF
TGTGCCAGCAGTTTATCAGGGGGCCCTCAGCCCCAGCATTTT
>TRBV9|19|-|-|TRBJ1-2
CASSVDPVVGGLDLYGYTF
TGTGCCAGCAGCGTAGATCCCGTAGTTGGAGGGTTAGATCTCTATGGCTACACCTTC
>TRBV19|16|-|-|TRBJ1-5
CASSPAGGTQNQPQHF
TGTGCCAGTAGTCCCGCGGGGGGAACCCAAAATCAGCCCCAGCATTTT
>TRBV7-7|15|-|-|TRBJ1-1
CASSLKGEGSTEAFF
TGTGCTAGCAGCTTAAAAGGGGAGGGGAGCACTGAAGCTTTCTTT
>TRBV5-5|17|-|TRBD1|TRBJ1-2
CASSLGDRPRGILGYTF
TGTGCCAGCAGCTTAGGGGACAGGCCCCGCGGCATCTTGGGCTACACCTTC
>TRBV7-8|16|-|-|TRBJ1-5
CASSHFYRGQDQPQHF
TGTGCCAGCAGCCACTTCTACAGAGGGCAAGATCAGCCCCAGCATTTT
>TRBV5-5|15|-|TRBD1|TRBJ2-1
CASSSSLGTGAEQFF
TGTGCCAGCAGCTCCTCGTTAGGGACAGGGGCTGAGCAGTTCTTC
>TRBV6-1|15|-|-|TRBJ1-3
CASSEASRAGNTIYF
TGTGCCAGCAGTGAAGCGAGCAGGGCTGGAAACACCATATATTTT
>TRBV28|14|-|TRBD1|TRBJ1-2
CASSLSRQGYGYTF
TGTGCCAGCAGTTTATCAAGACAGGGCTATGGCTACACCTTC
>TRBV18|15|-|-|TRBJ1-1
CASSPSAVGDTEAFF
TGTGCCAGCTCACCGTCGGCCGTAGGGGACACTGAAGCTTTCTTT
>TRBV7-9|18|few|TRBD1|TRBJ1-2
CASSFNSGTGDFNYGYTF
TGTGCCAGCAGCTTCAACTCCGGGACAGGGGACTTCAACTATGGCTACACCTTC
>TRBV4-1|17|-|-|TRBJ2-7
CASSQERDTLGAYEQYF
TGCGCCAGCAGCCAAGAAAGGGACACCCTAGGGGCCTACGAGCAGTACTTC
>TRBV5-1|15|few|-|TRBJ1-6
CASSLTGQPNSPLHF
TGCGCCAGCAGCTTAACAGGGCAGCCTAATTCACCCCTCCACTTT
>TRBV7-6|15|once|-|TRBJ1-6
CASSLGPGESSPLHF
TGTGCCAGCAGCTTAGGCCCAGGGGAAAGTTCACCCCTCCACTTT
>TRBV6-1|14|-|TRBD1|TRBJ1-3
CASTTTGEGNTIYF
TGTGCCAGCACTACCACAGGGGAAGGAAACACCATATATTTT
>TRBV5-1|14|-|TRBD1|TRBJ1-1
CASSFDRGRTEAFF
TGCGCCAGCAGCTTCGACAGGGGGCGCACTGAAGCTTTCTTT
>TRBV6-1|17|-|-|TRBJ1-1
CASSEGGITAWVTEAFF
TGTGCCAGCAGTGAAGGCGGGATAACAGCTTGGGTCACTGAAGCTTTCTTT